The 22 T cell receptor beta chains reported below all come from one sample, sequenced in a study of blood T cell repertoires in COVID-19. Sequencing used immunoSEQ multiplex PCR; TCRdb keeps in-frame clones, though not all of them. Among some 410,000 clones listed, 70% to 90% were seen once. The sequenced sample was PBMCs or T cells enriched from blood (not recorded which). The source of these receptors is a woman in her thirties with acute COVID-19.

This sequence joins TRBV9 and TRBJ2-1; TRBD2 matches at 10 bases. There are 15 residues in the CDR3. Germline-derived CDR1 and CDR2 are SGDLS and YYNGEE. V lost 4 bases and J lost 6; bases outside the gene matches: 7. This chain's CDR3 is CASSTLAGATNEQFF. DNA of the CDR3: TGTGCCAGCAGCACCCTAGCGGGGGCTACCAATGAGCAGTTCTTC. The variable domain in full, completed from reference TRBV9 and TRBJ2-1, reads DSGVTQTPKHLITATGQRVTLRCSPRSGDLSVYWYQQSLDQGLQFLIQYYNGEERAKGNILERFSAQQFPDLHSELNLSSLELGDSALYFCASSTLAGATNEQFFGPGTRLTVL.

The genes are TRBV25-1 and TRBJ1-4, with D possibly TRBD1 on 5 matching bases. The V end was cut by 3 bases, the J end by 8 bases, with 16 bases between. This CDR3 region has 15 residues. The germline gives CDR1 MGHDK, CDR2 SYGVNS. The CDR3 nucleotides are TGTGCCAGCAGTGAGCCGGACACCCTAAACGAAAAACTGTTTTTT. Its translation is CASSEPDTLNEKLFF.

This CDR3 is CASSLEGHSGNTIYF. CDR3 coding DNA: TGCGCCAGCAGCTTGGAGGGACACTCTGGAAACACCATATATTTT. The chain is built from TRBV5-1 and TRBJ1-3, with D tentatively TRBD1 (6 bases). Between the trimmed V and J ends, which lost 0 bases and 0 bases, there was a span of 7 bases. CDR1 is SGHRS and CDR2 is YFSETQ in the germline V gene. CDR3 size: 15 residues.

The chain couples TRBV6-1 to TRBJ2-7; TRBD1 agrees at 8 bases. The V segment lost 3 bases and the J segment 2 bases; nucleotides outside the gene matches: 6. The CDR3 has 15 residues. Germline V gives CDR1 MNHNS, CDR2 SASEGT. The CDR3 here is CASSEPGQATYEQYF. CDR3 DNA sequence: TGTGCCAGCAGTGAGCCGGGACAGGCTACCTACGAGCAGTACTTC.

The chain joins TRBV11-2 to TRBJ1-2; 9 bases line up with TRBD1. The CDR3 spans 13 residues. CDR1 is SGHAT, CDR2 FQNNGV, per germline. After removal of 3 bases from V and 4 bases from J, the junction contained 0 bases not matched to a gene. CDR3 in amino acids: CASSLGQGYGYTF. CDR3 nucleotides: TGTGCCAGCAGCTTGGGACAGGGCTATGGCTACACCTTC.

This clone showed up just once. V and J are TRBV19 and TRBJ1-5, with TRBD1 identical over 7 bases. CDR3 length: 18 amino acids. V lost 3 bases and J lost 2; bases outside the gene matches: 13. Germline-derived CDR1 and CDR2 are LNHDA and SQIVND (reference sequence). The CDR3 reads CASSIRAVGGGRNQPQHF. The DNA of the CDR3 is TGTGCCAGTAGTATTAGAGCTGTAGGGGGCGGGCGCAATCAGCCCCAGCATTTT.

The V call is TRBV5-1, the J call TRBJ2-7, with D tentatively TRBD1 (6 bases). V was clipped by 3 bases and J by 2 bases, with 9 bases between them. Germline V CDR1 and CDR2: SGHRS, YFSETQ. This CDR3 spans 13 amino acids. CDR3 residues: CASSYRDPYEQYF. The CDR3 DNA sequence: TGCGCCAGCAGCTACAGGGATCCCTACGAGCAGTACTTC.

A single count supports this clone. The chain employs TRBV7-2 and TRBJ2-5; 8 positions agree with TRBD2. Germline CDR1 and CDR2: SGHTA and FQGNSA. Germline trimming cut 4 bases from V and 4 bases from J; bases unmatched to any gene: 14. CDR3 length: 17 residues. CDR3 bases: TGTGCCAGCAGCTCCCCTCCCGGGGGGGGGCCGGGAGAGACCCAGTACTTC. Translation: CASSSPPGGGPGETQYF.

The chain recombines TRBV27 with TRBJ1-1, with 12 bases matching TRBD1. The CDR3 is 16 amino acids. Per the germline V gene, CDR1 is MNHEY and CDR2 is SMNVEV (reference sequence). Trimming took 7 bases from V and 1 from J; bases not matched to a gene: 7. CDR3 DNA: TGTGCCAGCACCGTCCGGGACAGGGGGCCGAACACTGAAGCTTTCTTT. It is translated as CASTVRDRGPNTEAFF.

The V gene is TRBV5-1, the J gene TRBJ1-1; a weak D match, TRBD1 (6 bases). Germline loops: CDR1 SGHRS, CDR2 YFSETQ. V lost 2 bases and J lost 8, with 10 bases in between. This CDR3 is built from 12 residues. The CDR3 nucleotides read TGCGCCAGCAGCTTCTCAGGGGCCGAAGCTTTCTTT. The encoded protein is CASSFSGAEAFF. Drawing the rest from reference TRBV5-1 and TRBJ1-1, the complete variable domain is KAGVTQTPRYLIKTRGQQVTLSCSPISGHRSVSWYQQTPGQGLQFLFEYFSETQRNKGNFPGRFSGRQFSNSRSEMNVSTLELGDSALYLCASSFSGAEAFFGQGTRLTVV.

CDR3 sequence: CASSLLRGGSYEQYF. In DNA, the CDR3 is TGTGCCAGCTCACTCCTCCGGGGGGGGAGCTACGAGCAGTACTTC. This chain joins TRBV18 and TRBJ2-7; TRBD2 agrees at 8 bases. Germline V gives CDR1 KGHSH, CDR2 LQKENI. Trimming removed 4 bases from V and 3 bases from J; junction bases left unmatched: 8. The CDR3 totals 15 residues.

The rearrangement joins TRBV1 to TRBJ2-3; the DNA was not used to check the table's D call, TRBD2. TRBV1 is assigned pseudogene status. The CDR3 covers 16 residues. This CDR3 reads CTSGLGTSVLADTQYF. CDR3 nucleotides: TGCACCAGCGGACTTGGGACTAGCGTCTTGGCAGATACGCAGTATTTT.

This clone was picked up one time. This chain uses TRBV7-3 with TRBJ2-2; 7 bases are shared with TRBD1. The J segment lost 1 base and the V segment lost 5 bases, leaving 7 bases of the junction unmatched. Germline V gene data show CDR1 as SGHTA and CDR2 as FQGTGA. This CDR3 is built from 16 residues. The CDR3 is CASSPRTGLNTGELFF. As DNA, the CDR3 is TGTGCCAGCAGCCCTAGGACAGGATTGAACACCGGGGAGCTGTTTTTT.

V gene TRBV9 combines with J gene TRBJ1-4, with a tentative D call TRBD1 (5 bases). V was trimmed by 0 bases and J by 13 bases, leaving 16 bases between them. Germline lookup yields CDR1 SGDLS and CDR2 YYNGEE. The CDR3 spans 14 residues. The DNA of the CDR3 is TGTGCCAGCAGCGTAGGGGGGGAGGCAAATGCACTGTTTTTT. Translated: CASSVGGEANALFF.

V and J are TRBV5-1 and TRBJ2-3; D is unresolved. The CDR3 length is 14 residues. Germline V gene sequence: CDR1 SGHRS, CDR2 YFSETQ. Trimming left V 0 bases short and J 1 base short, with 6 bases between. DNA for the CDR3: TGCGCCAGCAGCTTGGCCCGGGGCACAGATACGCAGTATTTT. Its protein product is CASSLARGTDTQYF.

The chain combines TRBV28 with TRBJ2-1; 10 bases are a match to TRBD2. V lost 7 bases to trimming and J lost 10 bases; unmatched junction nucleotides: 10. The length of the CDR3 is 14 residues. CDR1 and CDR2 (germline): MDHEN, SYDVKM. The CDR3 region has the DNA TGTGCCAGCATCCGAGCGGGGGGGCCAGAGGAGCAGTTCTTC. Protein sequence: CASIRAGGPEEQFF.

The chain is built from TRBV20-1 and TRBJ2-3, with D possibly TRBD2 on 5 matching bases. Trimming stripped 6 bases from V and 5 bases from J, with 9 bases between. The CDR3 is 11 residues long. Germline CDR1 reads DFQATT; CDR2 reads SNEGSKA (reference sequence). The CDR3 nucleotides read TGCAGTGCACTAGTACAAGATACGCAGTATTTT. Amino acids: CSALVQDTQYF.

Written as DNA, the CDR3 is TGTGCCAGAAGCATAGACCGGGACAGGGGGGAATTGAACACTGAAGCTTTCTTT. This translates into CARSIDRDRGELNTEAFF. The chain has TRBV5-3 and TRBJ1-1; 11 bases agree with TRBD1. TRBV5-3 has ORF status, its function being uncertain. Trimming cost V 4 bases and J 0 bases; bases outside gene matches: 11. The length of the CDR3 is 18 residues.

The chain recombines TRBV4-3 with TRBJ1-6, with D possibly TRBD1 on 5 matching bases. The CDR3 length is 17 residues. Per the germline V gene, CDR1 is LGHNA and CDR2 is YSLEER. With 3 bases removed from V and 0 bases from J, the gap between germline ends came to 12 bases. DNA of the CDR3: TGCGCCAGCAGCCAGAGACAGACAGACTCCTATAATTCACCCCTCCACTTT. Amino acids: CASSQRQTDSYNSPLHF.

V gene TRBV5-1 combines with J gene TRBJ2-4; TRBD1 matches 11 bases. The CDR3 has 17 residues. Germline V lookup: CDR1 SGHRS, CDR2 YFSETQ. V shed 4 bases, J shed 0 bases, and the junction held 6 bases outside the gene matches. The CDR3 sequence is CASSRGQGEGAKNIQYF. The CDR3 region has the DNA TGCGCCAGCAGCCGGGGACAGGGGGAAGGAGCCAAAAACATTCAGTACTTC. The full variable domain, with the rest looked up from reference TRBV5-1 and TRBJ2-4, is KAGVTQTPRYLIKTRGQQVTLSCSPISGHRSVSWYQQTPGQGLQFLFEYFSETQRNKGNFPGRFSGRQFSNSRSEMNVSTLELGDSALYLCASSRGQGEGAKNIQYFGAGTRLSVL.

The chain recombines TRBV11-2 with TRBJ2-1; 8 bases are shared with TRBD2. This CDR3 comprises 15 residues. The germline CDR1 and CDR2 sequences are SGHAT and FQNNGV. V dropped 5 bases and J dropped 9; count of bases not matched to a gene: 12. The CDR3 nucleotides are TGTGCCAGCAGCCAAGGGCGGGGGGCCGGGGGTGAGCAGTTCTTC. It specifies CASSQGRGAGGEQFF.

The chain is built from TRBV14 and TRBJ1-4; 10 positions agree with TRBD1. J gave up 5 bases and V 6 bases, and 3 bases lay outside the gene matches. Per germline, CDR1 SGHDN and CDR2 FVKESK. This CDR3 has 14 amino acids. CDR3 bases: TGTGCCAGCAGTCCGGGACAGGGGAATGAAAAACTGTTTTTT. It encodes CASSPGQGNEKLFF.